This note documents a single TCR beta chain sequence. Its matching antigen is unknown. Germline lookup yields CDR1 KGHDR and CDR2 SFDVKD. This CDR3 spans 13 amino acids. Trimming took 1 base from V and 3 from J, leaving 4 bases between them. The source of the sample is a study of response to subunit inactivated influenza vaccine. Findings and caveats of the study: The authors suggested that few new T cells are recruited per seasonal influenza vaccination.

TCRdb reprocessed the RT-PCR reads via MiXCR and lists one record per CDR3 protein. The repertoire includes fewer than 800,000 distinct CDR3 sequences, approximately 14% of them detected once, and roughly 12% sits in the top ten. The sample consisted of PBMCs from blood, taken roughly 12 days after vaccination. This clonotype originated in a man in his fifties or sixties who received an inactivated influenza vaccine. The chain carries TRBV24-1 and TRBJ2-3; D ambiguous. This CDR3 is CATSDFPTDTQYF. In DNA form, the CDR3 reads TGTGCCACCAGTGATTTCCCGACAGATACGCAGTATTTT.